The 14 T cell receptor beta chains below were found in one sample sequenced in a study of CD8 T cells in Susac syndrome. Random-hexamer reverse transcription was applied to roughly 0.5 to 1 ug RNA. In TCRdb, the immunoSEQ multiplex PCR reads were re-called with MiXCR into one record per CDR3 protein. The table records about 300,000 distinct CDR3 sequences, roughly nine tenths of them present only once. Source material: CD4+ T cells from PBMCs. The source of these receptors is a human donor with multiple sclerosis.

V and J are TRBV29-1 and TRBJ1-1; D may be TRBD1 (6 bases). The CDR3 is 12 amino acids. Trimming left V 4 bases short and J 7 bases short, with 13 bases between. CDR1 is SQVTM and CDR2 is ANQGSEA in the germline V gene. The CDR3 loop reads CSVVRGAGEAFF. As DNA, the CDR3 is TGCAGCGTTGTCCGGGGGGCCGGTGAAGCTTTCTTT.

This rearrangement joins TRBV4-2 to TRBJ2-3, with 11 bases lining up with TRBD2. V dropped 3 bases and J dropped 1; count of bases not matched to a gene: 12. Germline V gives CDR1 LGHNA, CDR2 YNFKEQ. This CDR3 comprises 19 residues. Here the CDR3 DNA reads TGTGCCAGCAGCCACGGGGCTAGCGGGGGGCACCTCGGCACAGATACGCAGTATTTT. Translating gives CASSHGASGGHLGTDTQYF.

The V gene is TRBV20-1, the J gene TRBJ1-6, with D hard to call. Germline values: CDR1 DFQATT, CDR2 SNEGSKA (reference sequence). V lost 0 bases, J lost 8 bases, and 8 bases lay in between. The CDR3 loop spans 13 amino acids. The CDR3 region has the DNA TGCAGTGCTAGAGATCGTGGGGATTCACCCCTCCACTTT. The encoded protein is CSARDRGDSPLHF.

The rearrangement joins TRBV18 to TRBJ1-5; the D is unclear. Trimming shortened V by 1 base and J by 4 bases, and 11 bases separated the two germline ends. Germline lookup yields CDR1 KGHSH and CDR2 LQKENI. The CDR3 is 15 residues long. CDR3 in DNA: TGTGCCAGCTCACCACAAAAGCCAACTAATCAGCCCCAGCATTTT. It specifies CASSPQKPTNQPQHF.

The chain links TRBV11-3 to TRBJ2-3; 8 bases agree with TRBD2. V trimming: 5 bases; J trimming: 9 bases; junction bases outside the gene matches: 13. Germline CDR1 reads SGHNT; CDR2 reads YENEEA. The CDR3 spans 15 residues. CDR3 amino acids: CASSGGAGEARTQYF. DNA for the CDR3: TGTGCCAGCAGCGGCGGAGCGGGAGAGGCCCGAACGCAGTATTTT.

V gene TRBV5-1 combines with J gene TRBJ2-3; D perhaps matches TRBD2 (7 bases). CDR1 and CDR2 (germline): SGHRS, YFSETQ. V lost 2 bases and J 4 bases, leaving 20 bases between the germline ends. The CDR3 runs to 17 residues. In nucleotides, the CDR3 is TGCGCCAGCAGCTTTCTCTCGGGGGGCGTAGGAGCAGATACGCAGTATTTT. Translating it yields CASSFLSGGVGADTQYF.

The rearrangement uses TRBV7-3 and TRBJ2-1; 10 bases agree with TRBD1. V was clipped by 5 bases and J by 5 bases; unmatched bases: 18. The CDR3 runs to 19 residues. Germline assignment: CDR1 SGHTA and CDR2 FQGTGA. The CDR3 coding sequence is TGTGCCAGCAGCCAAACGGCCCGGCGCGGACAGGGGGTGAACAATGAGCAGTTCTTC. Its protein is CASSQTARRGQGVNNEQFF.

This sequence joins TRBV12-3 or TRBV12-4 and TRBJ2-2, with TRBD2 identical over 11 bases. The length of the CDR3 is 20 residues. V shed 5 bases and J 4 bases; nucleotides not matched to a gene: 18. The CDR3 here is CASSILRWVTSGGGTGELFF. In DNA form, the CDR3 reads TGTGCCAGCAGTATCCTTCGCTGGGTTACTAGCGGGGGAGGCACCGGGGAGCTGTTTTTT.

This chain connects TRBV7-2 to TRBJ2-7; D remains ambiguous. Germline assignment: CDR1 SGHTA and CDR2 FQGNSA. Trimming removed 2 bases from V and 10 bases from J, with 9 bases in between. This CDR3 is 11 amino acids long. Here the CDR3 DNA reads TGTGCCAGCAGCTTATTTGAGGATCAGTACTTC. Its protein is CASSLFEDQYF.

The chain recombines TRBV12-3 or TRBV12-4 with TRBJ2-1; D gene uncertain. The CDR3 totals 13 residues. Trimming removed 6 bases from V and 4 bases from J, with 10 bases in between. For the CDR3, the DNA is TGTGCCAGCAGCACCAGGCGGTACAATGAGCAGTTCTTC. This sequence encodes CASSTRRYNEQFF.

About this clonotype itself: A read error may account for a junction end that differs from germline. The chain carries TRBV9 and TRBJ2-1, with 9 bases that match TRBD2. This CDR3 contains 17 residues. The germline V gene encodes CDR1 SGDLS and CDR2 YYNGEE. This chain's CDR3 is CASSGPYSGSSYNGQFF. For the CDR3, the DNA is TGTGCCAGCAGCGGACCGTATAGCGGGAGCTCCTACAATGGGCAGTTCTTC.

V usage is TRBV14 and J usage is TRBJ1-2; TRBD1 agrees at 7 bases. The CDR3 has 14 amino acids. Germline V gene lookup returns CDR1 SGHDN and CDR2 FVKESK. Losses at the gene ends were 1 base for V and 8 bases for J; bases not matched to a gene: 7. The CDR3 here is CASSQAATGWGYTF. The CDR3 DNA follows: TGTGCCAGCAGCCAAGCTGCGACAGGGTGGGGCTACACCTTC.

The chain combines TRBV5-1 with TRBJ2-1; 8 nucleotides align to TRBD2. This CDR3 region has 15 residues. After removal of 9 bases from V and 8 bases from J, the junction contained 16 bases not matched to a gene. Germline-derived CDR1 and CDR2 are SGHRS and YFSETQ. The CDR3 loop is CATVDRPGGHDEQFF. The CDR3 DNA is TGCGCCACCGTGGACCGTCCGGGAGGGCACGATGAGCAGTTCTTC.

The chain carries TRBV5-1 and TRBJ2-5; D ambiguous. V lost 4 bases and J 3 bases, leaving 13 bases between the germline ends. Looked up from germline, CDR1 is SGHRS and CDR2 is YFSETQ. The CDR3 length is 14 residues. Here the CDR3 DNA reads TGCGCCAGCAGCCTTAAAAGTCCAAAAGAGACCCAGTACTTC. It codes for CASSLKSPKETQYF.